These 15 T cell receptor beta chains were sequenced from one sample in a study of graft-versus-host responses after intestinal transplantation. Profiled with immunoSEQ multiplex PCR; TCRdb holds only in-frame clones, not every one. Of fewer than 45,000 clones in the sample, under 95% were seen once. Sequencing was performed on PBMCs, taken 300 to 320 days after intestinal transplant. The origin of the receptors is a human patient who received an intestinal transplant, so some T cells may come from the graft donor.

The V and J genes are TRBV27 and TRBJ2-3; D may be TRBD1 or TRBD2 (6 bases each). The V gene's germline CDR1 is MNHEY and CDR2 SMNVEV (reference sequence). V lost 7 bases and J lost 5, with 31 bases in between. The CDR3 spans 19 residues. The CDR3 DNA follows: TGTGCCAGCACTTCATTCCTTCTACAGGGACTGCGCGGGGTAGATACGCAGTATTTT. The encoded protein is CASTSFLLQGLRGVDTQYF.

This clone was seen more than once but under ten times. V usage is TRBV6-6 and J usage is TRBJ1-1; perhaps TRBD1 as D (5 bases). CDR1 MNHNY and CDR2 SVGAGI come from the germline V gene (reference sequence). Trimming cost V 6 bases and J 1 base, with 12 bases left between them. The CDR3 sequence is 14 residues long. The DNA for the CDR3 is TGTGCCAGCAGACTAGGGACGGAGAACACTGAAGCTTTCTTT. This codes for CASRLGTENTEAFF.

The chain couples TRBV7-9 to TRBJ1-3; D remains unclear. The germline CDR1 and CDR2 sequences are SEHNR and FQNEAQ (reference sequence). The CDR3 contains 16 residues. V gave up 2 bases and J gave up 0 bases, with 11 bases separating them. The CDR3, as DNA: TGTGCCAGCAGCTTATACAGAATACTCTCTGGAAACACCATATATTTT. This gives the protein CASSLYRILSGNTIYF. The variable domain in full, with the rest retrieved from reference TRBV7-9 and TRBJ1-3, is DTGVSQNPRHKITKRGQNVTFRCDPISEHNRLYWYRQTLGQGPEFLTYFQNEAQLEKSRLLSDRFSAERPKGSFSTLEIQRTEQGDSAMYLCASSLYRILSGNTIYFGEGSWLTVV.

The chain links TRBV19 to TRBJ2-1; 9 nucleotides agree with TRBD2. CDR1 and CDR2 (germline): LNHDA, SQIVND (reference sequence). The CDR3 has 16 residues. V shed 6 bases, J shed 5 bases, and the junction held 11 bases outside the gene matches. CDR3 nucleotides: TGTGCCAGTAGACGAAGGGGGTCTAGCGGGGACAATGAGCAGTTCTTC. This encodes CASRRRGSSGDNEQFF. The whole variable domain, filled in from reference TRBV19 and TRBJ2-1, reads DGGITQSPKYLFRKEGQNVTLSCEQNLNHDAMYWYRQDPGQGLRLIYYSQIVNDFQKGDIAEGYSVSREKKESFPLTVTSAQKNPTAFYLCASRRRGSSGDNEQFFGPGTRLTVL.

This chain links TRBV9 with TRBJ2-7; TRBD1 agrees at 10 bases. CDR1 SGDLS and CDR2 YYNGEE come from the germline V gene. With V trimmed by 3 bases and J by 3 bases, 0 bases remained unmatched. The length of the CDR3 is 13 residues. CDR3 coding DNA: TGTGCCAGCAGCGGGACAGGGGGCTACGAGCAGTACTTC. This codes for CASSGTGGYEQYF.

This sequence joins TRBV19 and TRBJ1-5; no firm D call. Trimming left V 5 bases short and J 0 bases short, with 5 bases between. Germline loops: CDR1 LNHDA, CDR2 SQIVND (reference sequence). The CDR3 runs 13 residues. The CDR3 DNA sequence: TGTGCCAGTAGTTGGACTAGCAATCAGCCCCAGCATTTT. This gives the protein CASSWTSNQPQHF.

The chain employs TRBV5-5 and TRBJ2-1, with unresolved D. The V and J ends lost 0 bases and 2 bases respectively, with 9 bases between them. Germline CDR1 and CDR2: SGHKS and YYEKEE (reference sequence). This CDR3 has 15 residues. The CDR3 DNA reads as TGTGCCAGCAGCTTGGCCCACTACCCCTACAATGAGCAGTTCTTC. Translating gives CASSLAHYPYNEQFF. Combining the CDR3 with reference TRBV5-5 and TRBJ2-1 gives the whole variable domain DAGVTQSPTHLIKTRGQQVTLRCSPISGHKSVSWYQQVLGQGPQFIFQYYEKEERGRGNFPDRFSARQFPNYSSELNVNALLLGDSALYLCASSLAHYPYNEQFFGPGTRLTVL.

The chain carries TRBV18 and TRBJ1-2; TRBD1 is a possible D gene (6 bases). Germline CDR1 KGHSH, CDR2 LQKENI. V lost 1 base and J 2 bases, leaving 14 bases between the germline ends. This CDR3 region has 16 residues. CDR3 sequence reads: CASSPRQDILNYGYTF. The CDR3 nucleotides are TGTGCCAGCTCACCACGACAGGATATACTAAACTATGGCTACACCTTC. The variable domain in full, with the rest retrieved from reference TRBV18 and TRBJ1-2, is NAGVMQNPRHLVRRRGQEARLRCSPMKGHSHVYWYRQLPEEGLKFMVYLQKENIIDESGMPKERFSAEFPKEGPSILRIQQVVRGDSAAYFCASSPRQDILNYGYTFGSGTRLTVV.

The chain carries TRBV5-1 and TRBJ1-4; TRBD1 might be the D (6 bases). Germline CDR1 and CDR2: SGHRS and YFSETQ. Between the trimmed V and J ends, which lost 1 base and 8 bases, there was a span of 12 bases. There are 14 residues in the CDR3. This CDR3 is CASSLTGLGEKLFF. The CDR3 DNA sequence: TGCGCCAGCAGCTTGACAGGGCTTGGGGAAAAACTGTTTTTT.

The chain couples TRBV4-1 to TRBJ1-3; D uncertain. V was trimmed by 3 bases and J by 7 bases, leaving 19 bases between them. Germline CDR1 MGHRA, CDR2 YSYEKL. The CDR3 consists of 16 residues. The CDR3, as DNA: TGCGCCAGCAGCCACCCGACACTTACTCTTTGGAACACCATATATTTT. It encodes CASSHPTLTLWNTIYF.

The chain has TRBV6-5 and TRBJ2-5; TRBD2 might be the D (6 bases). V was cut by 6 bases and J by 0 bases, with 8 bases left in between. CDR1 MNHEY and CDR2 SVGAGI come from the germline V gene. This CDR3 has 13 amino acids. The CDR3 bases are TGTGCCAGCAGCGGGGACTACCAAGAGACCCAGTACTTC. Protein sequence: CASSGDYQETQYF.

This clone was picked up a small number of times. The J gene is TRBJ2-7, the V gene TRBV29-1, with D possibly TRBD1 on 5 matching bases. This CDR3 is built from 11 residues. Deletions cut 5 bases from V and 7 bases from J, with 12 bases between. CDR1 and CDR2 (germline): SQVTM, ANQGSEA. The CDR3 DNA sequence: TGCAGCGTTAAGCAGGGTTGGGAGCAGTACTTC. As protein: CSVKQGWEQYF.

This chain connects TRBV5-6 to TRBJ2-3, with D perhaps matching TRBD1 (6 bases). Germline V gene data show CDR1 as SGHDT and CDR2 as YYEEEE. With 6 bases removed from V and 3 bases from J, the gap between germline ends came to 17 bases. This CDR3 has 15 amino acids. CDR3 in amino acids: CASISLTGWTDTQYF. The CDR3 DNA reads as TGTGCCAGCATTTCGTTAACAGGGTGGACAGATACGCAGTATTTT.

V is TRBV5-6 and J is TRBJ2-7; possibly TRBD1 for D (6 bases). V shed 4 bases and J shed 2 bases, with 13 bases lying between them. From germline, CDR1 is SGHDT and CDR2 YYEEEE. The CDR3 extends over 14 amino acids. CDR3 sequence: CASSRPGAPYEQYF. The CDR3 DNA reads TGTGCCAGCAGCCGCCCAGGGGCCCCCTACGAGCAGTACTTC.

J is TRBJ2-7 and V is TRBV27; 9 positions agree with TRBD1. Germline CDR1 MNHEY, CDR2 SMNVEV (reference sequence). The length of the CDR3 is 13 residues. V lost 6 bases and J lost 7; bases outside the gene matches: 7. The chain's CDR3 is CASSQQGAPEQYF. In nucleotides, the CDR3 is TGTGCCAGCAGCCAACAGGGGGCGCCTGAGCAGTACTTC.